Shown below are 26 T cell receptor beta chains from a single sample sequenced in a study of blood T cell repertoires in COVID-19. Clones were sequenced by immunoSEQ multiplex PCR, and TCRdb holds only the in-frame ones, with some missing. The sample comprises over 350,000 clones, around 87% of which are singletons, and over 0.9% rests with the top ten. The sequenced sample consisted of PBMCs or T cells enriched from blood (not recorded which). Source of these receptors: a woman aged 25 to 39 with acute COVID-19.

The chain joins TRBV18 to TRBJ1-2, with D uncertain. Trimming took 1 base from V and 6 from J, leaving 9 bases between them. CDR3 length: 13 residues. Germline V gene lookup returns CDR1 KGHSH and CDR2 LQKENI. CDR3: CASSPRAFDGYTF. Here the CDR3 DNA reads TGTGCCAGCTCACCACGGGCCTTCGATGGCTACACCTTC.

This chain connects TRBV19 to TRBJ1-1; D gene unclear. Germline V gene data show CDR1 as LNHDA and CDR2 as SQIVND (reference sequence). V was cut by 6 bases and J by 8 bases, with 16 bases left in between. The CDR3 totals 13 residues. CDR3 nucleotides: TGTGCCAGTAGCCGCCGAACAGTACTCGAAGCTTTCTTT. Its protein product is CASSRRTVLEAFF.

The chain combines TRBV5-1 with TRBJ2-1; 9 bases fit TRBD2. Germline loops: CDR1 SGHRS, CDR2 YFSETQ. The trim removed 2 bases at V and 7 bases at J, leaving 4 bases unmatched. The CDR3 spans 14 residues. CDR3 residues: CASSFVAGGNEQFF. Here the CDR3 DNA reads TGCGCCAGCAGCTTTGTGGCGGGGGGGAATGAGCAGTTCTTC.

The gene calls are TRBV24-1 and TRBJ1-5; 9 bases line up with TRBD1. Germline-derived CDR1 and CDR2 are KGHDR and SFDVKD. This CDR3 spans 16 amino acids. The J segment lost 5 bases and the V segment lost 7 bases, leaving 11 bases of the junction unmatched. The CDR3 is CATSDEGTGNYQPQHF. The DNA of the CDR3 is TGTGCCACCAGCGATGAGGGGACAGGGAACTATCAGCCCCAGCATTTT.

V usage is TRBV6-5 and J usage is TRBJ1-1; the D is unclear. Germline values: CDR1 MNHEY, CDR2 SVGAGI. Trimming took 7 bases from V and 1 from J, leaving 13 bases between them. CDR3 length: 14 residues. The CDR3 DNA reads TGTGCCAGCAACGGCGGATTCCCGAACACTGAAGCTTTCTTT. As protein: CASNGGFPNTEAFF.

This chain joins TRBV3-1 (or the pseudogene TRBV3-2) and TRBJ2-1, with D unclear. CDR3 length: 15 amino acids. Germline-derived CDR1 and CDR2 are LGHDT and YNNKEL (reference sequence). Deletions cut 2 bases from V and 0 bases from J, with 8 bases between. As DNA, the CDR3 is TGTGCCAGCAGCCAAACCCGGAGCTCCTACAATGAGCAGTTCTTC. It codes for CASSQTRSSYNEQFF.

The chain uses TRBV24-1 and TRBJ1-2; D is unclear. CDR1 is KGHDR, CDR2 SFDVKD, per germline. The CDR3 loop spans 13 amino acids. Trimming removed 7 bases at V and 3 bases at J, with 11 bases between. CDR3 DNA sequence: TGTGCCACCAGGGGCCGTTTCGACTATGGCTACACCTTC. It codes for CATRGRFDYGYTF.

The CDR3 reads CASSRDRSNQPQHF. CDR3 nucleotides: TGTGCCAGCAGCCGGGACAGGAGCAATCAGCCCCAGCATTTT. V gene TRBV7-9 combines with J gene TRBJ1-5, with 8 positions matching TRBD1. V dropped 5 bases and J dropped 1; count of bases not matched to a gene: 1. CDR1 and CDR2 (germline): SEHNR, FQNEAQ (reference sequence). This CDR3 has 14 amino acids.

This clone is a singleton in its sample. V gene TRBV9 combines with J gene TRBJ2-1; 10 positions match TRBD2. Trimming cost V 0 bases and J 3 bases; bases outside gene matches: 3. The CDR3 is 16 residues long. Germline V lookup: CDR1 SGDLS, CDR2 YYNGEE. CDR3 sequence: CASSVDLAGVYNEQFF. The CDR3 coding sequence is TGTGCCAGCAGCGTAGATCTAGCGGGAGTCTACAATGAGCAGTTCTTC.

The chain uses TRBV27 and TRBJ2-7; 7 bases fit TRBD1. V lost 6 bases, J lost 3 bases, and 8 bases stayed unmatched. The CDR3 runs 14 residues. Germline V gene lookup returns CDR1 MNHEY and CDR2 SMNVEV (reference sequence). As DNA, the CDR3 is TGTGCCAGCAGGTTAAGCCGGGACAGCTACGAGCAGTACTTC. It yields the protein CASRLSRDSYEQYF.

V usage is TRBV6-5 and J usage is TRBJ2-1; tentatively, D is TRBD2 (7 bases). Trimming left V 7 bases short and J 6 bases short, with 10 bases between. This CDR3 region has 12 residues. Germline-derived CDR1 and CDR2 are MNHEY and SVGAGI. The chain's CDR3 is CASKRGGNEQFF. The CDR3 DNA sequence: TGTGCCAGCAAGAGGGGGGGCAATGAGCAGTTCTTC.

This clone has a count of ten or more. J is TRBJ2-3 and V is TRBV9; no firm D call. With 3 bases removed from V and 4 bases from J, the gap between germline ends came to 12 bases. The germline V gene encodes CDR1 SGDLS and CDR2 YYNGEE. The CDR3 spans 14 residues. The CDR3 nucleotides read TGTGCCAGCAGCGGACGATACAGCCCAGATACGCAGTATTTT. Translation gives CASSGRYSPDTQYF.

The CDR3 nucleotides are TGTGCCACCAGTGCCCCCCCCGGGCAGGGTACCAACACTGAAGCTTTCTTT. Protein sequence: CATSAPPGQGTNTEAFF. This chain connects TRBV24-1 to TRBJ1-1; tentatively, D is TRBD1 (5 bases). Germline V CDR1 and CDR2: KGHDR, SFDVKD. The CDR3 contains 17 residues. V was trimmed by 5 bases and J by 2 bases, leaving 20 bases between them.

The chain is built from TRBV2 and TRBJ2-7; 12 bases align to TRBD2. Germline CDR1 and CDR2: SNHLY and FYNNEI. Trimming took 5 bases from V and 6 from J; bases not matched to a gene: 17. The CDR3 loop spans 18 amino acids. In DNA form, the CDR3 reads TGTGCCAGCAGTAGACTAGCGGGGGCCGACCCCCTCGGGTCCGAGCAGTACTTC. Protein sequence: CASSRLAGADPLGSEQYF. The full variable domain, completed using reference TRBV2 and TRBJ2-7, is EPEVTQTPSHQVTQMGQEVILRCVPISNHLYFYWYRQILGQKVEFLVSFYNNEISEKSEIFDDQFSVERPDGSNFTLKIRSTKLEDSAMYFCASSRLAGADPLGSEQYFGPGTRLTVT.

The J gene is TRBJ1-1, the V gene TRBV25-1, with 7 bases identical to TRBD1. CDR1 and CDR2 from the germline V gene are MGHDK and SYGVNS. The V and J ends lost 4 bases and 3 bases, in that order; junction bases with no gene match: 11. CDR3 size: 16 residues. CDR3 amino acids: CASSGGGTALYTEAFF. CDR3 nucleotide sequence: TGTGCCAGCAGTGGGGGCGGGACAGCGTTATACACTGAAGCTTTCTTT.

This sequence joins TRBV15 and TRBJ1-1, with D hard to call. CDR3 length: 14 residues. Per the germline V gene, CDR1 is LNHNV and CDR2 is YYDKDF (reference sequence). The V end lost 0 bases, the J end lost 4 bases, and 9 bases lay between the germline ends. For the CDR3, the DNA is TGTGCCACCAGCAGAGACCGGGTGGCCACTGAAGCTTTCTTT. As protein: CATSRDRVATEAFF.

The CDR3, as DNA: TGTGCCAGCAGTGACTCCCTCGACAGGGGCGAGCAGTACTTC. Translated, it gives CASSDSLDRGEQYF. The V and J genes are TRBV6-4 and TRBJ2-7, with 8 bases that match TRBD1. Germline loops: CDR1 MRHNA, CDR2 SNTAGT. V shed 0 bases and J 6 bases; nucleotides not matched to a gene: 4. The CDR3 runs 14 residues.

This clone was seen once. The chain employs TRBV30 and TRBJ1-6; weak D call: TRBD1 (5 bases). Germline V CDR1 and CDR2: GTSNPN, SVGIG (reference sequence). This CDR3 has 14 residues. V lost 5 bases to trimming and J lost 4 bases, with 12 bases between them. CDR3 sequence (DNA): TGTGCCTGGCGTGAGACAGTTTATAATTCACCCCTCCACTTT. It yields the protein CAWRETVYNSPLHF. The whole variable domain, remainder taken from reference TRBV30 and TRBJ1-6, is SQTIHQWPATLVQPVGSPLSLECTVEGTSNPNLYWYRQAAGRGLQLLFYSVGIGQISSEVPQNLSASRPQDRQFILSSKKLLLSDSGFYLCAWRETVYNSPLHFGNGTRLTVT.

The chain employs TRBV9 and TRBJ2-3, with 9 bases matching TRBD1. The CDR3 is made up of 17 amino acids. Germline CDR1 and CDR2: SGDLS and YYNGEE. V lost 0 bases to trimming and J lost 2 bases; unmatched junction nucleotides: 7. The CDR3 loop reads CASSVGGQGTHTDTQYF. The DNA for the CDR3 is TGTGCCAGCAGCGTAGGGGGACAGGGAACCCACACAGATACGCAGTATTTT.

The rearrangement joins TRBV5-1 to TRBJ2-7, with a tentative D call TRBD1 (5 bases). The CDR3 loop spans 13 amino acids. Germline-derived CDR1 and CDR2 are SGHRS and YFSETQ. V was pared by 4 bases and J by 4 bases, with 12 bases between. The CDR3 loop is CASSPATAYEQYF. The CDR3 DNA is TGCGCCAGCAGCCCGGCGACAGCTTACGAGCAGTACTTC.

The chain's CDR3 is CASSRRTDSTDTQYF. CDR3 coding DNA: TGCGCCAGCAGCCGACGGACAGATAGCACAGATACGCAGTATTTT. V and J are TRBV5-1 and TRBJ2-3; possible D gene TRBD1, 6 bases. V lost 4 bases to trimming and J lost 0 bases, with 12 bases between them. This CDR3 is 15 amino acids long. Germline CDR1 SGHRS, CDR2 YFSETQ. The full variable domain, with the rest looked up from reference TRBV5-1 and TRBJ2-3, is KAGVTQTPRYLIKTRGQQVTLSCSPISGHRSVSWYQQTPGQGLQFLFEYFSETQRNKGNFPGRFSGRQFSNSRSEMNVSTLELGDSALYLCASSRRTDSTDTQYFGPGTRLTVL.

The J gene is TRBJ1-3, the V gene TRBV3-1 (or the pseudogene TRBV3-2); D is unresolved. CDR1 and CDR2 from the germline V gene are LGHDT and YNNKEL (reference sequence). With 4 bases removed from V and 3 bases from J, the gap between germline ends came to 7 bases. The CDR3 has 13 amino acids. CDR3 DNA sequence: TGTGCCAGCAGCCCTCTCAGTGGAAACACCATATATTTT. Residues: CASSPLSGNTIYF.

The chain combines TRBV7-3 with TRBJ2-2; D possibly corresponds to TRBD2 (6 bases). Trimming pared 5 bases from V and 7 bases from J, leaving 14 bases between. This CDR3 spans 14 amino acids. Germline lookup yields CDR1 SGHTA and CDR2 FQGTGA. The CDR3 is CASSPSTGGGELFF. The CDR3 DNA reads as TGTGCCAGCAGCCCCAGTACCGGGGGCGGGGAGCTGTTTTTT. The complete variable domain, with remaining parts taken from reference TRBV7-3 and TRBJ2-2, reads GAGVSQTPSNKVTEKGKYVELRCDPISGHTALYWYRQSLGQGPEFLIYFQGTGAADDSGLPNDRFFAVRPEGSVSTLKIQRTERGDSAVYLCASSPSTGGGELFFGEGSRLTVL.

The CDR3 DNA is TGTGCCAGCAAAGAACAGGGAAAACGTAATTCACCCCTCCACTTT. Amino acids: CASKEQGKRNSPLHF. The chain carries TRBV2 and TRBJ1-6; D possibly corresponds to TRBD1 (6 bases). The CDR3 sequence is 15 residues long. V shed 7 bases and J shed 6 bases, with 16 bases lying between them. CDR1 and CDR2 from the germline V gene are SNHLY and FYNNEI.

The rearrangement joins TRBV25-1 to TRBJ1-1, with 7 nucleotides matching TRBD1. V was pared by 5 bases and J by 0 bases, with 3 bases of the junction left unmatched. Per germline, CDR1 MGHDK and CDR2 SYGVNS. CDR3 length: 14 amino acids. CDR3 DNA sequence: TGTGCCAGCAGTTTCGGGACAGTGAACACTGAAGCTTTCTTT. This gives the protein CASSFGTVNTEAFF.

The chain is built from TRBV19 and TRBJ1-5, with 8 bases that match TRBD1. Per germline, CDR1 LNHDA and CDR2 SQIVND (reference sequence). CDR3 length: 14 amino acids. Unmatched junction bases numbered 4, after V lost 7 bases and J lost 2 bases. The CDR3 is CASTTGGRNQPQHF. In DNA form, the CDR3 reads TGTGCCAGTACTACAGGGGGACGCAATCAGCCCCAGCATTTT.